Listed below are T cell receptor beta chains from one sample, sequenced in a study of T cell changes during pregnancy in multiple sclerosis. Sequencing was performed with immunoSEQ multiplex PCR; in TCRdb, only in-frame clones are kept and a portion is missing. Of roughly 74,000 clones listed, 88% are singletons. The sample in question was peripheral blood, obtained before pregnancy. The receptors stem from a female donor with multiple sclerosis, enrolled in a pregnancy study. CDR3s include the opening cysteine and the closing phenylalanine or tryptophan. D genes are given only for firm matches. Not every row has a clone size; where given, it reads once, few, many or a size class.

once	-	TRBV6-1	TRBJ2-7	CAIALGGTDYEQYF	TGTGCCATCGCTTTAGGGGGAACCGACTACGAGCAGTACTTC
-	-	TRBV5-1	TRBJ2-1	CASSPLDQRGEQFF	TGCGCCAGCAGCCCTCTGGACCAACGGGGTGAGCAGTTCTTC
-	TRBD2	TRBV10-1	TRBJ2-7	CASSDGLAGRHEQYF	TGCGCCAGCAGTGATGGACTAGCGGGAAGACACGAGCAGTACTTC
-	TRBD1	TRBV23-1	TRBJ2-7	CASSQGTVRNF	TGCGCCAGCAGTCAAGGGACAGTCCGTAACTTC
-	TRBD1	TRBV2	TRBJ1-2	CASSKGQSYGYTF	TGTGCCAGCAGCAAGGGACAGAGCTATGGCTACACCTTC
-	-	TRBV18	TRBJ2-5	CASSQTQETQYF	TGTGCCAGCTCACAGACTCAAGAGACCCAGTACTTC
-	-	TRBV21-1	TRBJ2-7	CASSPSPTGGHEQYF	TGTGCCAGCAGCCCCAGTCCGACAGGGGGACACGAGCAGTACTTC
-	TRBD2	TRBV13	TRBJ2-3	CASSPAGLAGAIDTQYF	TGTGCCAGCAGCCCTGCGGGACTAGCGGGAGCGATAGATACGCAGTATTTT
once	TRBD1	TRBV28	TRBJ1-2	CASSLLTPLAKGAQGYTF	TGTGCCAGCAGTTTATTAACCCCCCTCGCGAAGGGGGCGCAAGGCTACACCTTC
-	-	TRBV18	TRBJ2-1	CASSRGQPYNEQFF	TGTGCCAGCTCGCGGGGGCAGCCATACAATGAGCAGTTCTTC
-	TRBD1	TRBV7-7	TRBJ2-5	CASSSGTGSAETQYF	TGTGCCAGCAGCTCCGGGACAGGGAGTGCGGAGACCCAGTACTTC
-	TRBD1	TRBV6-4	TRBJ2-1	CASSQDQRTGKYNEQFF	TGTGCCAGCAGTCAGGATCAACGGACAGGGAAATACAATGAGCAGTTCTTC
-	TRBD1	TRBV27	TRBJ1-1	CASSLGQGSPRGTEAFF	TGTGCCAGCAGCTTGGGACAGGGGTCCCCTCGGGGCACTGAAGCTTTCTTT
once	TRBD2	TRBV7-9	TRBJ2-1	CASSWGTTNNEQFF	TGTGCCAGCAGCTGGGGGACTACCAACAATGAGCAGTTCTTC
-	TRBD2	TRBV5-1	TRBJ2-4	CASSLTSGTNIQYF	TGCGCCAGCAGCTTGACTAGCGGGACGAACATTCAGTACTTC
-	-	TRBV6-5	TRBJ2-7	CASSRFGASYEQYF	TGTGCCAGCAGTCGCTTTGGGGCGTCCTACGAGCAGTACTTC
-	TRBD2	TRBV9	TRBJ2-7	CASSVGLAEYYEQYF	TGTGCCAGCAGCGTAGGTCTAGCGGAGTACTACGAGCAGTACTTC
-	TRBD1	TRBV7-3	TRBJ1-1	CASSQRRDRLWEEAFF	TGTGCCAGCAGCCAGCGTAGGGACAGGCTCTGGGAGGAAGCTTTCTTT
-	TRBD1	TRBV13	TRBJ1-4	CASSLAGGEKLFF	TGTGCCAGCAGCTTAGCAGGGGGAGAAAAACTGTTTTTT
-	-	TRBV9	TRBJ1-1	CASSVAGLNTEAFF	TGTGCCAGCAGCGTAGCAGGGCTGAACACTGAAGCTTTCTTT
-	-	TRBV2	TRBJ2-7	CASSKTDPIPYEQYF	TGTGCCAGCAGTAAGACAGACCCAATCCCCTACGAGCAGTACTTC
-	-	TRBV19	TRBJ2-2	CASSYPTDTGELFF	TGTGCCAGTAGTTACCCGACTGACACCGGGGAGCTGTTTTTT
few	TRBD2	TRBV14	TRBJ2-2	CATTLAGPDGELFF	TGTGCCACTACGTTAGCGGGGCCCGACGGGGAGCTGTTTTTT
once	TRBD2	TRBV29-1	TRBJ2-3	CSGKLAGAPTDTQYF	TGCAGCGGAAAACTAGCGGGGGCCCCCACAGATACGCAGTATTTT
-	-	TRBV5-1	TRBJ1-1	CASNEGLTPIQNTEAFF	TGCGCCAGCAACGAGGGACTCACTCCGATTCAGAACACTGAAGCTTTCTTT
-	-	TRBV12-2	TRBJ2-1	CASRLKGGGVYNEQFF	TGTGCAAGTCGCCTCAAAGGCGGGGGGGTCTACAATGAGCAGTTCTTC
-	-	TRBV6-5	TRBJ2-7	CASSRAGPQSEQYF	TGTGCCAGCAGCCGAGCGGGCCCCCAGAGCGAGCAGTACTTC
-	TRBD1	TRBV27	TRBJ2-3	CASSLGTVTDTQYF	TGTGCCAGCAGTTTGGGGACAGTCACAGATACGCAGTATTTT
-	TRBD2	TRBV5-5	TRBJ2-1	CASSLGRLAGGSEQFF	TGTGCCAGCAGCTTGGGGCGACTAGCGGGAGGAAGTGAGCAGTTCTTC